These 17 T cell receptor beta chains were sequenced from one sample in a study of identical twins. In TCRdb, the 5' RACE reads were re-called with MiXCR into one record per CDR3 protein. The sample holds approximately 350,000 distinct CDR3 sequences; about 12% are singletons and the top ten take about 7%. These data were also reused for a study on yellow fever vaccine responses in identical twins.

The sequencing sample was made of CD8+ T cells sorted from blood. The receptor source for this set is a young woman in good health.

The rearrangement uses TRBV3-1 and TRBJ2-1, with 12 bases identical to TRBD2. J lost 1 base, V lost 1 base, and 11 bases had no gene match. This CDR3 has 20 residues. Germline-derived CDR1 and CDR2 are LGHDT and YNNKEL (reference sequence). The CDR3 region has the DNA TGTGCCAGCAGCCAAGGGTCTAGCGGGGGGGTTTCCCTATCCTACAATGAGCAGTTCTTC. Amino acid sequence: CASSQGSSGGVSLSYNEQFF.

At least ten counts were recorded for this clonotype. The J gene is TRBJ2-7, the V gene TRBV7-9; the D gene is possibly TRBD1 (5 bases). The germline CDR1 and CDR2 sequences are SEHNR and FQNEAQ (reference sequence). This CDR3 comprises 14 residues. The germline V and J ends were trimmed by 5 bases and 4 bases, with 15 bases remaining between them. The CDR3 region has the DNA TGTGCCAGCAGCCAAGTCCAGGGTAGTTACGAGCAGTACTTC. It translates to CASSQVQGSYEQYF.

The gene calls are TRBV27 and TRBJ2-2; a possible D gene is TRBD2 (6 bases). The V and J ends lost 3 bases and 7 bases respectively, with 12 bases between them. The CDR3 runs 14 residues. The germline V gene has CDR1 MNHEY and CDR2 SMNVEV (reference sequence). CDR3 sequence (DNA): TGTGCCAGCAGTTTCCGTCGGGGGTTCGGGGAGCTGTTTTTT. Protein: CASSFRRGFGELFF.

The sample holds a few counts of this clonotype. V and J are TRBV7-8 and TRBJ2-7; D not resolved. The CDR3 runs to 16 residues. V was trimmed by 5 bases and J by 0 bases, leaving 17 bases between them. Germline V CDR1 and CDR2: SGHVS, FQNEAQ. The DNA for the CDR3 is TGTGCCAGCAGCCCCTCGGCCCGGTTGAGCTCCTACGAGCAGTACGTC. Its protein product is CASSPSARLSSYEQYV.

In its sample, this clonotype was seen a few times. V is TRBV9 and J is TRBJ2-7; 12 positions agree with TRBD2. The CDR3 runs 15 residues. Unmatched junction bases numbered 3, after V lost 0 bases and J lost 5 bases. CDR1 is SGDLS, CDR2 YYNGEE, per germline. CDR3 DNA sequence: TGTGCCAGCAGCGTAGCCGGACTAGCGGGAAACGAGCAGTACTTC. This translates into CASSVAGLAGNEQYF.

The table lists this clonotype with a few counts. The chain combines TRBV11-1 with TRBJ2-7; TRBD2 matches at 12 bases. With V trimmed by 5 bases and J by 0 bases, 17 bases remained unmatched. This CDR3 is 20 amino acids long. Germline CDR1 and CDR2: SGHAT and FQDESV (reference sequence). The CDR3 bases are TGTGCCAGCAGCCCGCCACGACTAGCGGGAGTTGCACGGGGCTCCTACGAGCAGTACTTC. Its translation is CASSPPRLAGVARGSYEQYF.

The V and J genes are TRBV7-8 and TRBJ1-1; a possible D gene is TRBD1 (6 bases). The V and J ends lost 4 bases and 0 bases respectively, with 15 bases between them. From germline, CDR1 is SGHVS and CDR2 FQNEAQ. This CDR3 has 16 residues. Here the CDR3 reads CASSSDRHPMNTEAFF. CDR3 bases: TGTGCCAGCAGCTCGGACAGACATCCCATGAACACTGAAGCTTTCTTT.

The J gene is TRBJ1-1, the V gene TRBV5-1; D perhaps matches TRBD1 (5 bases). This CDR3 region has 13 residues. V lost 6 bases and J lost 5, with 14 bases in between. Per the germline V gene, CDR1 is SGHRS and CDR2 is YFSETQ. CDR3 sequence reads: CASTMGGVTEAFF. CDR3 DNA sequence: TGCGCCAGCACGATGGGAGGGGTGACTGAAGCTTTCTTT.

The V and J genes are TRBV6-4 and TRBJ1-1; tentatively, D is TRBD1 (5 bases). Trimming removed 3 bases from V and 4 bases from J, with 9 bases in between. This CDR3 has 13 residues. Germline CDR1 and CDR2: MRHNA and SNTAGT. CDR3 in DNA: TGTGCCAGCAGTGAATCAGGGTTCACTGAAGCTTTCTTT. Translation gives CASSESGFTEAFF.

This clonotype showed up just a few times. This chain links TRBV7-8 with TRBJ2-7; tentatively, D is TRBD2 (5 bases). This CDR3 is 15 amino acids long. Germline V gene data show CDR1 as SGHVS and CDR2 as FQNEAQ. V dropped 2 bases and J dropped 2 bases, with 13 bases sitting between them. The CDR3 bases are TGTGCCAGCAGCTTATATCGCGGGCGTCCCTACGAGCAGTACGTC. The encoded protein is CASSLYRGRPYEQYV.

The chain is built from TRBV25-1 and TRBJ2-1, with 8 bases aligning to TRBD2. The CDR3 has 16 residues. With 5 bases clipped from V and 8 bases from J, the junction kept 14 bases outside the gene matches. Germline-derived CDR1 and CDR2 are MGHDK and SYGVNS. CDR3 coding DNA: TGTGCCAGCAGTAAAGAAGTCGGAGGACTAGCCGATGAGCAGTTCTTC. It codes for CASSKEVGGLADEQFF. Together with reference TRBV25-1 and TRBJ2-1, the CDR3 gives the full variable domain: EADIYQTPRYLVIGTGKKITLECSQTMGHDKMYWYQQDPGMELHLIHYSYGVNSTEKGDLSSESTVSRIRTEHFPLTLESARPSHTSQYLCASSKEVGGLADEQFFGPGTRLTVL.

The V and J genes are TRBV6-1 and TRBJ2-3, with TRBD2 identical over 8 bases. The CDR3 loop spans 15 amino acids. J gave up 6 bases and V 3 bases, and 8 bases lay outside the gene matches. Germline V lookup: CDR1 MNHNS, CDR2 SASEGT. CDR3 in DNA: TGTGCCAGCAGTGAGACAGCGGGGGCCCCCGATACGCAGTATTTT. It codes for CASSETAGAPDTQYF.

This clonotype was recorded at least ten times. The rearrangement uses TRBV5-5 and TRBJ2-3; TRBD2 agrees at 7 bases. J lost 5 bases, V lost 2 bases, and 5 bases had no gene match. The CDR3 has 14 amino acids. Germline CDR1 SGHKS, CDR2 YYEKEE (reference sequence). CDR3: CASSFAGVQDTQYF. The CDR3 region has the DNA TGTGCCAGCAGCTTCGCGGGAGTCCAAGATACGCAGTATTTT.

The gene calls are TRBV24-1 and TRBJ2-1; the match to TRBD1 covers 7 bases. Germline loops: CDR1 KGHDR, CDR2 SFDVKD. The CDR3 has 14 amino acids. After removal of 4 bases from V and 7 bases from J, the junction contained 6 bases not matched to a gene. In DNA, the CDR3 is TGTGCCACCAGTGAACCCGCCAGGGGGAATGAGCAGTTCTTC. Translated, it gives CATSEPARGNEQFF.

This clonotype is a singleton in its sample. A junction end diverges from the germline sequence, so it may reflect a read error. The chain employs TRBV12-3 or TRBV12-4 and TRBJ2-4; TRBD2 agrees at 11 bases. This CDR3 region has 18 residues. The CDR3 DNA reads TGTGCCAGCTGTTTACCTAGCGGGAGGACCCTAGCCAAAAACATTCAGTACTTC. It encodes CASCLPSGRTLAKNIQYF.

The V call is TRBV7-8, the J call TRBJ2-1; no definite D call. Trimming took off 5 bases at V and 9 bases at J, with 11 bases between the two ends. CDR3 length: 12 residues. Germline-derived CDR1 and CDR2 are SGHVS and FQNEAQ. The CDR3 is CASSLTTLEQFF. The DNA of the CDR3 is TGTGCCAGCAGCCTTACTACGCTTGAGCAGTTCTTC. The full variable domain, its missing parts supplied by reference TRBV7-8 and TRBJ2-1, is GAGVSQSPRYKVAKRGQDVALRCDPISGHVSLFWYQQALGQGPEFLTYFQNEAQLDKSGLPSDRFFAERPEGSVSTLKIQRTQQEDSAVYLCASSLTTLEQFFGPGTRLTVL.

This clonotype appeared many times. This chain connects TRBV2 to TRBJ2-3, with D possibly matching TRBD1 (5 bases). The CDR3 is 16 amino acids. Germline loops: CDR1 SNHLY, CDR2 FYNNEI. Trimming took off 4 bases at V and 1 base at J, with 15 bases between the two ends. The DNA for the CDR3 is TGTGCCAGCAGTGTAGTGGGGCACGTCGGCACAGATACGCAGTATTTT. Translating it yields CASSVVGHVGTDTQYF.